The text below deals with one T cell receptor beta chain. Authors' analysis steps: Amplification from reference gene primers served as the basis for estimated nucleated cell counts. The assay was immunoSEQ multiplex PCR, and TCRdb's table has in-frame clones only and misses some. From that table come the V and J calls and clone size; the DNA was used to work out D and trimming. The sample lists 100,000 to 150,000 clones; around four fifths were seen once. The data stem from a study of blood T cell repertoires in COVID-19. Study background: The United States, Italy and Spain were the sources of the acute and convalescent COVID-19 samples. T cells, B-cell-depleted T cells, or PBMCs supplied cDNA or gDNA.

The CDR3 has 14 residues. Trimming pared 5 bases from V and 0 bases from J, leaving 8 bases between. The germline V gene encodes CDR1 MNHNY and CDR2 SVGAGI (reference sequence). This rearrangement joins TRBV6-6 to TRBJ1-5; TRBD1 might be the D (6 bases). Material: peripheral blood. This TCR came from a man in his fifties or sixties with acute or convalescent COVID-19. The CDR3 nucleotides are TGTGCCAGCAGTAGGACAGATAGCAATCAGCCCCAGCATTTT. This encodes CASSRTDSNQPQHF.